The TCR beta chain described here comes from a study of beta chain features in type 1 diabetes. As every portion of the isolated RNA was reverse transcribed, the sequencing read expressed TCRB transcripts. Here immunoSEQ multiplex PCR was the method, and the copy in TCRdb shows in-frame clones only, minus some. Of about 140,000 clones listed, 8% to 13% were seen once; the top ten hold less than 1.5%. Trimming cost V 1 base and J 5 bases, with 15 bases left between them. CDR1 and CDR2 from the germline V gene are SGHTA and FQGNSA. The CDR3 is 16 residues long. The rearrangement links TRBV7-2 to TRBJ1-5; tentative D call: TRBD1 (6 bases). This TCR was recovered from a man between 18 and 29 years old in good health. What was sequenced was naive CD4+ T cells from blood. The CDR3 sequence is CASSLVWGGGHQPQHF. The CDR3 DNA follows: TGTGCCAGCAGCTTAGTCTGGGGAGGGGGGCATCAGCCCCAGCATTTT.